This T cell receptor beta chain was found in a study of control samples from healthy donors and cancer patients. Generated by immunoSEQ multiplex PCR, the TCRdb table keeps only in-frame clones and is missing some. There are about 98,000 clones in the sample; roughly 78% occur only once, and 2% to 2.5% lies in the top ten. Germline lookup yields CDR1 LGHNA and CDR2 YNFKEQ. Trimming cost V 4 bases and J 6 bases; bases outside gene matches: 3. CDR3 length equals 12 residues. Specimen: blood. J is TRBJ2-7 and V is TRBV4-2, with TRBD2 matching 7 bases. The sequence was obtained from a man aged 55 to 70 in good health. The CDR3 DNA sequence: TGTGCCAGCAGCCCCCCGGGGGGCGAGCAGTACTTC. Residues: CASSPPGGEQYF.